These 8 T cell receptor beta chains were all obtained from the same sample, sequenced in a study of shared clonotypes between healthy human individuals. TCRdb keeps only in-frame clones here, not all; method: immunoSEQ multiplex PCR. The repertoire holds some 320,000 clones, around 86% seen once, with 15% to 20% in the top ten. Sequencing used memory CD8+ T cells sorted from blood. The subset is: CD45RO+ cells pooled with CCR7-negative TemRA cells. All receptors come from a man aged 18 to 29 in good health.

The rearrangement uses TRBV19 and TRBJ1-5; TRBD1 might be the D (5 bases). CDR1 and CDR2 (germline): LNHDA, SQIVND (reference sequence). The length of the CDR3 is 17 residues. V lost 5 bases and J lost 1, with 18 bases in between. In DNA form, the CDR3 reads TGTGCCAGTAGTGTTCTTCAAACAGGCTGGAGCAATCAGCCCCAGCATTTT. This sequence encodes CASSVLQTGWSNQPQHF.

V usage is TRBV21-1 and J usage is TRBJ1-4. TRBV21-1 is assigned pseudogene status. This CDR3 spans 13 amino acids. CDR3 in DNA: TGTGCCAGCAGCTCCTTGGACGGTGAAAAACTGTTTTTT. This translates into CASSSLDGEKLFF.

The chain uses TRBV19 and TRBJ2-4, with 7 bases matching TRBD1. J lost 1 base, V lost 5 bases, and 5 bases had no gene match. Germline-derived CDR1 and CDR2 are LNHDA and SQIVND (reference sequence). The CDR3 runs 15 residues. The CDR3 is CASSPSDRAKNIQYF. The CDR3, as DNA: TGTGCCAGTAGTCCCTCGGACAGGGCCAAAAACATTCAGTACTTC.

This chain joins TRBV10-3 and TRBJ1-2; D is unresolved. This CDR3 spans 14 amino acids. Trimming shortened V by 5 bases and J by 1 base, and 11 bases separated the two germline ends. The germline CDR1 and CDR2 sequences are ENHRY and SYGVKD. The CDR3 region is CAISRGGNNYGYTF. In DNA, the CDR3 is TGTGCCATCAGTCGGGGAGGGAATAACTATGGCTACACCTTC.

V usage is TRBV27 and J usage is TRBJ1-5; 8 nucleotides align to TRBD1. The germline gives CDR1 MNHEY, CDR2 SMNVEV (reference sequence). This CDR3 has 18 amino acids. The J segment lost 5 bases and the V segment lost 5 bases, leaving 17 bases of the junction unmatched. In DNA, the CDR3 is TGTGCCAGCAGTACACGGACAGGGACGCGGAGGGCCTATCAGCCCCAGCATTTT. This translates into CASSTRTGTRRAYQPQHF.

This sequence joins TRBV5-1 and TRBJ2-1; perhaps TRBD1 as D (6 bases). The CDR3 length is 15 residues. V was clipped by 4 bases and J by 2 bases, with 13 bases between them. Per the germline V gene, CDR1 is SGHRS and CDR2 is YFSETQ. The CDR3 protein is CASSHVRGTYNEQFF. The CDR3 DNA is TGCGCCAGCAGCCACGTCAGGGGAACCTACAATGAGCAGTTCTTC.

The count of this clone is one. The chain employs TRBV6-6 and TRBJ2-3; 9 bases agree with TRBD1. The CDR3 runs 16 residues. V lost 1 base to trimming and J lost 2 bases; unmatched junction nucleotides: 4. The germline CDR1 and CDR2 sequences are MNHNY and SVGAGI (reference sequence). The CDR3 protein is CASSYWGQGVTDTQYF. The CDR3 DNA reads as TGTGCCAGCAGTTACTGGGGACAGGGAGTCACAGATACGCAGTATTTT.

This clone appeared a single time. The genes are TRBV18 and TRBJ1-6; 7 positions match TRBD1. Germline V gene lookup returns CDR1 KGHSH and CDR2 LQKENI. V was clipped by 3 bases and J by 13 bases; unmatched bases: 9. The CDR3 extends over 14 amino acids. The CDR3 is CASSPSTGDRPLHF. The CDR3 nucleotides are TGTGCCAGCTCACCGAGCACAGGGGATCGTCCCCTCCACTTT.